This TCR beta chain is drawn from a study of CD8 T cells in ankylosing spondylitis. Study results and limitations: Reportedly, disease-linked clones are significantly enriched in ankylosing spondylitis patients' matched synovial fluid. Characteristic of ankylosing spondylitis blood, it appeared, was a TCR beta motif comprising 7 to 9 highly homologous variants. Previous work reported some of these motif variants in the synovial fluid and blood of reactive arthritis. In peripheral blood, disease-linked CD8+ clones occurred at relatively low frequencies.

Per germline, CDR1 KGHDR and CDR2 SFDVKD. Trimming removed 6 bases from V and 0 bases from J, with 5 bases in between. The CDR3 contains 13 residues. Note on this clonotype: Its antigen is unidentified. One base away lies a much larger clone, so this may be a sequencing read error.

In making TCR beta libraries, quantitative 5'-RACE with molecular barcodes was used. One entry per CDR3 protein results from TCRdb running MiXCR on the 5' RACE reads. Of hundreds of thousands of distinct CDR3 sequences listed, about 12% are singletons. The receptor was isolated from a male donor with ankylosing spondylitis. The sequencing input was blood, either unsorted or a sorted T cell fraction (not recorded which). V and J are TRBV24-1 and TRBJ2-1; D not certain. The CDR3 nucleotides read TGTGCCACCAGTACGGGCTCCTACAATGAGCAGTTCTTC. Translated, it gives CATSTGSYNEQFF.